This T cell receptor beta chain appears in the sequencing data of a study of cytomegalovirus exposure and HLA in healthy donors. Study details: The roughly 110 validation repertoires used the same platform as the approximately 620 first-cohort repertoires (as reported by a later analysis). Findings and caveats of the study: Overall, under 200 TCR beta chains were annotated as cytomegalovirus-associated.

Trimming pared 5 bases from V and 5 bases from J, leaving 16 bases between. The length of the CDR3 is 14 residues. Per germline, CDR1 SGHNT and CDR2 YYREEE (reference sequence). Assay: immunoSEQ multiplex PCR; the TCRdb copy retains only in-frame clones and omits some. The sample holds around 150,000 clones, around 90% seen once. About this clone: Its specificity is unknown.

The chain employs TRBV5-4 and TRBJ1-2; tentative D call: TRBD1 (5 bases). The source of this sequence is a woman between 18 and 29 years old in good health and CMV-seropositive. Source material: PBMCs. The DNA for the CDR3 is TGTGCCAGCAGTCCGGGTAGGGGACTTTATGGCTACACCTTC. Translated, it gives CASSPGRGLYGYTF.